This T cell receptor beta chain is from a study of blood T cell repertoires in COVID-19. Whole-study context: The cDNA or gDNA used as material had been derived from T cells, B-cell-depleted T cells, or PBMCs.

Seattle's cohort entered during active infection and was followed longitudinally. The sample holds one count of this clone. Original analysis: Estimation of nucleated cell counts was performed using reference gene primer amplification. The table came from immunoSEQ multiplex PCR; TCRdb's copy has only in-frame clones and leaves some out. V, J and clone size derive from that table, while D and trimming were established from the DNA sequence. In the table there are 200,000 to 250,000 clones, around 83% of which are singletons. Looked up from germline, CDR1 is SGHRS and CDR2 is YFSETQ. The CDR3 spans 14 residues. Trimming removed 2 bases at V and 5 bases at J, with 13 bases between.

The rearrangement joins TRBV5-1 to TRBJ1-1; TRBD1 is a possible D gene (5 bases). This receptor was obtained from a woman of 80 years or more with COVID-19, enrolled during active disease. What was sequenced was peripheral blood. The CDR3 coding sequence is TGCGCCAGCAGCTTCCAAGGGGCCGAGACTGAAGCTTTCTTT. It encodes CASSFQGAETEAFF.